Listed here are 21 T cell receptor beta chains from one sample, sequenced in a study of beta chain features in type 1 diabetes. Their target antigens are unknown. Study conclusions and caveats: In every one of the four CD4+ subsets, TCRB CDR3s were moderately but significantly shorter in Type 1 diabetes patients.

Reverse transcribing all isolated RNA meant expressed TCRB transcripts were sequenced. Sequenced by immunoSEQ multiplex PCR; TCRdb stores in-frame clones only, minus some. The table lists 600,000 to 700,000 clones, 9.5% to 15% of them singletons. Sequenced input: naive CD4+ T cells from blood. Receptors originate from a man aged 25-45 years with type 1 diabetes.

The chain couples TRBV27 to TRBJ1-2; weak D call: TRBD1 (5 bases). From germline, CDR1 is MNHEY and CDR2 SMNVEV (reference sequence). V lost 6 bases, J lost 8 bases, and 16 bases lay in between. The CDR3 extends over 13 amino acids. CDR3 amino acids: CASSPEGRAGYTF. As DNA, the CDR3 is TGTGCCAGCAGCCCTGAGGGCAGGGCAGGCTACACCTTC.

The CDR3 sequence: CASSFRQGGGTDTQYF. CDR3 in DNA: TGTGCCAGCAGCTTCAGACAGGGGGGTGGCACAGATACGCAGTATTTT. V is TRBV7-2 and J is TRBJ2-3, with TRBD1 identical over 9 bases. Germline CDR1 and CDR2: SGHTA and FQGNSA. The CDR3 covers 16 residues. The V and J ends lost 3 bases and 1 base, in that order; junction bases with no gene match: 5.

The chain carries TRBV28 and TRBJ2-6; no definite D call. Trimming left V 1 base short and J 0 bases short, with 7 bases between. The CDR3 loop spans 16 amino acids. CDR1 and CDR2 from the germline V gene are MDHEN and SYDVKM. CDR3 in DNA: TGTGCCAGCAGTTTATCTCAGAGCTCTGGGGCCAACGTCCTGACTTTC. Protein sequence: CASSLSQSSGANVLTF.

In this sample, this clone turned up a few times. The V and J genes are TRBV28 and TRBJ1-4; the D is unclear. There are 15 residues in the CDR3. The ends were cut back, 6 bases at V and 0 bases at J, with 11 bases in the middle. CDR1 is MDHEN and CDR2 is SYDVKM in the germline V gene. CDR3 coding DNA: TGTGCCAGCAGGACTCCGGCTGCAACTAATGAAAAACTGTTTTTT. Translated: CASRTPAATNEKLFF.

This clone was picked up a small number of times. The sample carries other DNA sequences with the same CDR3. This chain connects TRBV9 to TRBJ2-3; D remains ambiguous. The CDR3 has 12 amino acids. V lost 7 bases to trimming and J lost 0 bases, with 6 bases between them. Germline-derived CDR1 and CDR2 are SGDLS and YYNGEE. The CDR3 spells CASSPSTDTQYF. DNA of the CDR3: TGTGCCAGCTCGCCTAGCACAGATACGCAGTATTTT.

The V gene is TRBV29-1, the J gene TRBJ2-1; 11 nucleotides agree with TRBD2. Germline V gives CDR1 SQVTM, CDR2 ANQGSEA. The CDR3 loop spans 12 amino acids. Trimming took 0 bases from V and 15 from J; bases not matched to a gene: 4. The DNA for the CDR3 is TGCAGCGTTGAAGACACTAGCGGGGGAAGGTTCTTC. Amino acids: CSVEDTSGGRFF.

V is TRBV27 and J is TRBJ1-1; 7 bases match TRBD1. Germline assignment: CDR1 MNHEY and CDR2 SMNVEV (reference sequence). The V and J ends lost 5 bases and 1 base, in that order; junction bases with no gene match: 4. The CDR3 is 14 amino acids. This CDR3 is CASSHRGRNTEAFF. The CDR3 DNA sequence: TGTGCCAGCAGTCACAGGGGACGGAACACTGAAGCTTTCTTT.

DNA for the CDR3: TGTGCCAGTAGTATAGAGACGGGCGGTTCCTACGAGCAGTACTTC. Protein product: CASSIETGGSYEQYF. The chain couples TRBV19 to TRBJ2-7; D remains unclear. This CDR3 comprises 15 residues. The V gene's germline CDR1 is LNHDA and CDR2 SQIVND (reference sequence). The ends were cut back, 0 bases at V and 1 base at J, with 10 bases in the middle.

This clone appeared a few times. This chain joins TRBV6-1 and TRBJ2-7, with D tentatively TRBD2 (5 bases). Trimming pared 2 bases from V and 2 bases from J, leaving 7 bases between. This CDR3 contains 13 residues. In germline, CDR1 is MNHNS, CDR2 SASEGT. The CDR3 DNA follows: TGTGCCAGCAGTGAATCGGGGACCTACGAGCAGTACTTC. Translation: CASSESGTYEQYF.

There are a few counts of this clone. The J gene is TRBJ1-3, the V gene TRBV25-1; tentative D call: TRBD1 (5 bases). Trimming took off 6 bases at V and 0 bases at J, with 12 bases between the two ends. Looked up from germline, CDR1 is MGHDK and CDR2 is SYGVNS. This CDR3 is 15 amino acids long. Here the CDR3 reads CASSGAGSSGNTIYF. CDR3 sequence (DNA): TGTGCCAGCAGCGGGGCAGGGAGCTCTGGAAACACCATATATTTT.

The J gene is TRBJ1-5, the V gene TRBV29-1; a weak D match, TRBD1 (5 bases). This CDR3 contains 13 residues. Germline CDR1 reads SQVTM; CDR2 reads ANQGSEA. Between the trimmed V and J ends, which lost 3 bases and 7 bases, there was a span of 13 bases. Written as DNA, the CDR3 is TGCAGCGTTGATGCGGGGCTTGGGCAGCCCCAGCATTTT. Encoded protein: CSVDAGLGQPQHF.

The rearrangement uses TRBV30 and TRBJ2-3; the D is unclear. V was clipped by 0 bases and J by 4 bases, with 5 bases between them. The germline V gene encodes CDR1 GTSNPN and CDR2 SVGIG (reference sequence). The length of the CDR3 is 12 residues. The CDR3 bases are TGTGCCTGGAGTGTAATTCCAGATACGCAGTATTTT. It codes for CAWSVIPDTQYF. Full variable domain (missing parts from reference TRBV30 and TRBJ2-3): SQTIHQWPATLVQPVGSPLSLECTVEGTSNPNLYWYRQAAGRGLQLLFYSVGIGQISSEVPQNLSASRPQDRQFILSSKKLLLSDSGFYLCAWSVIPDTQYFGPGTRLTVL.

V usage is TRBV7-2 and J usage is TRBJ2-6; D is ambiguous. Trimming took 6 bases from V and 1 from J, leaving 10 bases between them. Germline V lookup: CDR1 SGHTA, CDR2 FQGNSA. The CDR3 is 15 amino acids. In DNA form, the CDR3 reads TGTGCCAGCAGTTTCGCCCCTTCTGGGGCCAACGTCCTGACTTTC. This encodes CASSFAPSGANVLTF. The entire variable domain, with the rest obtained from reference TRBV7-2 and TRBJ2-6, is as follows: GAGVSQSPSNKVTEKGKDVELRCDPISGHTALYWYRQSLGQGLEFLIYFQGNSAPDKSGLPSDRFSAERTGGSVSTLTIQRTQQEDSAVYLCASSFAPSGANVLTFGAGSRLTVL.

This clone has more than one count but fewer than ten. The chain couples TRBV4-3 to TRBJ2-1; no clear D. Trimming cost V 0 bases and J 10 bases, with 22 bases left between them. The CDR3 extends over 17 amino acids. Germline V lookup: CDR1 LGHNA, CDR2 YSLEER. DNA for the CDR3: TGCGCCAGCAGCCAAGATTATGGGATTCCTCCTTCTAAGGAGCAGTTCTTC. This encodes CASSQDYGIPPSKEQFF.

The sample holds a few counts of this clone. The chain combines TRBV7-2 with TRBJ2-7, with 7 nucleotides matching TRBD2. V lost 0 bases to trimming and J lost 0 bases; unmatched junction nucleotides: 2. There are 15 residues in the CDR3. In germline, CDR1 is SGHTA, CDR2 FQGNSA. DNA of the CDR3: TGTGCCAGCAGCTTAGCGGCGGGGGACTCCTACGAGCAGTACTTC. Protein product: CASSLAAGDSYEQYF.

The chain is built from TRBV7-9 and TRBJ2-6; D may match TRBD1 or TRBD2 (6 bases each). From germline, CDR1 is SEHNR and CDR2 FQNEAQ (reference sequence). Trimming pared 2 bases from V and 2 bases from J, leaving 16 bases between. The CDR3 has 18 amino acids. The DNA for the CDR3 is TGTGCCAGCAGCTTAACGGAAGGGGGAGGCCCTGGGGCCAACGTCCTGACTTTC. Encoded protein: CASSLTEGGGPGANVLTF.

This clone was seen a handful of times. The V call is TRBV2, the J call TRBJ1-5, with TRBD1 as a possible D gene (5 bases). The CDR3 contains 16 residues. CDR1 SNHLY and CDR2 FYNNEI come from the germline V gene. Trimming pared 5 bases from V and 2 bases from J, leaving 16 bases between. CDR3 sequence reads: CASSTRWGGGNQPQHF. CDR3 sequence (DNA): TGTGCCAGCAGTACCCGGTGGGGAGGGGGCAATCAGCCCCAGCATTTT. Based on the CDR3 plus reference TRBV2 and TRBJ1-5, the full variable domain is EPEVTQTPSHQVTQMGQEVILRCVPISNHLYFYWYRQILGQKVEFLVSFYNNEISEKSEIFDDQFSVERPDGSNFTLKIRSTKLEDSAMYFCASSTRWGGGNQPQHFGDGTRLSIL.

In DNA, the CDR3 is TGTGCCAGCAGCTTGGGTTTCGGGGAAGCTTTCTTT. This gives the protein CASSLGFGEAFF. The rearrangement uses TRBV5-6 and TRBJ1-1, with D uncertain. The CDR3 has 12 amino acids. Trimming cost V 0 bases and J 8 bases, with 8 bases left between them. Per the germline V gene, CDR1 is SGHDT and CDR2 is YYEEEE.

The chain combines TRBV5-1 with TRBJ1-4, with D perhaps TRBD1 (5 bases). Trimming pared 5 bases from V and 8 bases from J, leaving 16 bases between. This CDR3 spans 14 amino acids. CDR1 is SGHRS and CDR2 is YFSETQ in the germline V gene. The CDR3 DNA sequence: TGCGCCAGCAGTCCTCATCAGGGCGGAGAAAAACTGTTTTTT. Translated, it gives CASSPHQGGEKLFF.

The genes are TRBV6-5 and TRBJ2-7, with 7 bases identical to TRBD1. V lost 8 bases, J lost 3 bases, and 4 bases stayed unmatched. CDR1 MNHEY and CDR2 SVGAGI come from the germline V gene. This CDR3 has 12 residues. CDR3 region: CASQDRNYEQYF. CDR3 sequence (DNA): TGTGCCAGCCAGGACAGGAACTACGAGCAGTACTTC.

This clone was seen more than once but under ten times. The rearrangement links TRBV10-3 to TRBJ2-5, with D perhaps TRBD2 (7 bases). Per germline, CDR1 ENHRY and CDR2 SYGVKD. The V and J ends lost 0 bases and 2 bases respectively, with 16 bases between them. This CDR3 is built from 17 residues. This chain's CDR3 is CAISESRAGALQETQYF. The CDR3 DNA is TGTGCCATCAGTGAGTCGAGGGCGGGGGCCCTTCAAGAGACCCAGTACTTC.